One sample yielded the 2 T cell receptor beta chains listed below, sequenced in a study of blood T cell repertoires in COVID-19. Here immunoSEQ multiplex PCR was the method, and the copy in TCRdb shows in-frame clones only, minus some. The table includes approximately 190,000 clones, around 81% detected once. Sequencing was done on a sample of PBMCs or T cells enriched from blood (not recorded which). The receptors shown here come from a middle-aged man who had recovered from COVID-19.

The chain couples TRBV24-1 to TRBJ1-1, with D possibly matching TRBD1 (6 bases). V shed 2 bases and J shed 6 bases, with 15 bases lying between them. Germline-derived CDR1 and CDR2 are KGHDR and SFDVKD. CDR3 length: 15 amino acids. In nucleotides, the CDR3 is TGTGCCACCAGTGATTCGGGGGGCCGGCAGGCTGAAGCTTTCTTT. Amino acids: CATSDSGGRQAEAFF.

V and J are TRBV5-1 and TRBJ1-1; a weak D match, TRBD1 (6 bases). The CDR3 runs 16 residues. CDR1 is SGHRS, CDR2 YFSETQ, per germline. V shed 0 bases and J shed 1 base, with 13 bases lying between them. DNA for the CDR3: TGCGCCAGCAGCTTGGGGCCACAGGGTCGGAACACTGAAGCTTTCTTT. Translation: CASSLGPQGRNTEAFF.